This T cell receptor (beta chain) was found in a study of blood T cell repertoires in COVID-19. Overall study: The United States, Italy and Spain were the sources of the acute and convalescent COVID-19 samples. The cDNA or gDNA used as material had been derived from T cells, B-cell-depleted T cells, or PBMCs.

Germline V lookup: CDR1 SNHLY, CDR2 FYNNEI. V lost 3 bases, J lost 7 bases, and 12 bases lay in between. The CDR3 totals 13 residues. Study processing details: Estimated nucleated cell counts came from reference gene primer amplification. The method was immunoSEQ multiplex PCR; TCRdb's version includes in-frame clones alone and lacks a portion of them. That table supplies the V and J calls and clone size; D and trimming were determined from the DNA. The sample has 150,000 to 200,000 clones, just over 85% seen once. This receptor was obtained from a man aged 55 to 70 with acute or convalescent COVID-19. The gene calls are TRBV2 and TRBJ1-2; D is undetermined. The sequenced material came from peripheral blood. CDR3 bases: TGTGCCAGCAGTGAGAGGGTACGGTTTGGCTACACCTTC. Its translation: CASSERVRFGYTF. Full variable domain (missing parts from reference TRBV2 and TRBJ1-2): EPEVTQTPSHQVTQMGQEVILRCVPISNHLYFYWYRQILGQKVEFLVSFYNNEISEKSEIFDDQFSVERPDGSNFTLKIRSTKLEDSAMYFCASSERVRFGYTFGSGTRLTVV.